This entry concerns a single T cell receptor (beta chain). As yet, its antigen is unknown. TCRdb re-analysed the reads in MiXCR, keeping a single row per CDR3 protein. Among about 480,000 distinct CDR3 sequences, about 33% were seen once, and the ten largest hold roughly 16%. This specimen comes from a study of T cell repertoires in cytomegalovirus infection. Study-wide points: HLA-C-restricted CMV clonotypes gave the most frequent clonotype in two of eight donors.

The CDR3 runs to 13 residues. V dropped 4 bases and J dropped 1 base, with 10 bases sitting between them. The germline V gene has CDR1 SQVTM and CDR2 ANQGSEA. The sequence derives from a human donor in good health (CMV status not recorded). Some clones in this sample may be carry-over from other donors' samples. Sequencing used cultured PBMCs, obtained from culture after CMV antigen stimulation. The chain links TRBV29-1 to TRBJ1-2; D is unresolved. CDR3 bases: TGCAGCGTTGTGGATTGGAATAACTATGGCTACACCTTC. This translates into CSVVDWNNYGYTF.